What follows describes a single T cell receptor beta chain. This clone was seen many times. The target of this receptor is not known. From the germline J gene comes the end of the CDR3, since the read stops 3 residues before it. CDR1 and CDR2 are read off the germline V gene (reference sequence) as GTSNPN and SVGIG. The CDR3 holds 15 amino acids from the cysteine to the phenylalanine. The 36 bases shown cover part of the CDR3, and their frame starts at base 1. V is shortened by 3 bases, J by 3 bases, and the region joining them spans 18 bases. The data are from a study of T cell clonality in common variable immunodeficiency (dated by TCRdb to between 2015 and 2017). On the study overall, not on this receptor specifically: TCRbeta clonality was higher in CVID subjects than in healthy controls (t-test p = 0.018), and the increase was most characteristic of about a third of subjects. Reportedly, TCRbeta sequences from CVID had fewer deletions and N-nucleotide insertions, and highly modified clones with 13 or more V deletions were absent from CVID. Despite equal DNA input, controls averaged roughly 80,000 unique sequences per sample versus about 31,547 in CVID samples. Fewer TCRbeta clones were shared among CVID subjects than among healthy controls (p < 0.0001). Differences among patients in the CVID cohort limited the correlations between repertoire features and clinical complications. It was noted by the authors that sequencing of the repertoires of T cell subpopulations would be needed to clarify the cause of the increased clonality in CVID.

For sequencing, equivalent amounts of genomic DNA were input from CVID and control samples. For every sample, a 60 bp segment covering the rearranged TCRbeta CDR3 region was amplified and then sequenced. The immunoSEQ assay, a bias-corrected multiplex PCR combined with high-throughput sequencing, was used for TCRbeta amplification. The authors' analysis ran thus. Each unique nucleotide sequence was treated as a clone and annotated with V, D and J genes, copy number and frequency. Sequences were labeled productive if in frame, and non-productive if out of frame or containing stop codons. As previously described, clonality was computed from Shannon's entropy. Mean CDR3 Kyte-Doolittle hydropathy was derived from the predicted amino acid sequences of productive clones. The R hclust function was used to hierarchically cluster scaled V gene usage with Manhattan distance and complete linkage. Clone sharing by CDR3 amino acid sequence was assessed by resampling 12 repertoires per group over 100 rounds. Repertoires were searched for 60 to 80 published EBV-specific and a few hundred published CMV-specific TCRbeta sequences. Analysis left out a couple of CVID samples that produced under 10,000 sequences, so a few dozen CVID repertoires remained. The table comes from immuneACCESS by way of TCRdb, which keeps in-frame sequences with V and J called. Part of the clones is missing from these tables; in studies checked, under half for an unresolved V gene and the rest for unknown reasons. That table furnishes V, J and clone size, whereas the DNA furnished D and trimming. The table for this sample lists 30,000 to 40,000 clones, none of them counted only once. The ten most abundant clones make up 3% of the sample.

Predominantly Caucasian heritage was noted among both the CVID patients and the healthy controls. Heparinized peripheral whole blood samples of about 5 to 8.5 ml were collected from each donor. Genomic DNA from adults with common variable immune deficiency (CVID) and from healthy adult controls was used for sequencing of TCRbeta CDR3 repertoires. There were about 22 healthy adult volunteers in the control group (approximately 12 female and around 10 male), ranging in age from roughly 23 to 70 years, with a mean age of about 32. Diluted blood was subjected to density centrifugation over Hypaque 1077 or Ficoll-Paque for isolation of peripheral blood mononuclear cells. Unsorted mononuclear cells served as the source of genomic DNA, which was extracted either by Qiagen column purification or by a centrifugation-based method.

The specimen was peripheral blood mononuclear cells. The TCR comes from a person aged 18-70 years in good health. The chain is made from TRBV30 and TRBJ2-7; the D gene is perhaps TRBD1, on 7 matching bases. The CDR3 is CAWSARGQGGYEQYF. The CDR3 DNA, read in part, is TGTGCCTGGAGCGCCCGCGGGCAGGGGGGCTACGAG.